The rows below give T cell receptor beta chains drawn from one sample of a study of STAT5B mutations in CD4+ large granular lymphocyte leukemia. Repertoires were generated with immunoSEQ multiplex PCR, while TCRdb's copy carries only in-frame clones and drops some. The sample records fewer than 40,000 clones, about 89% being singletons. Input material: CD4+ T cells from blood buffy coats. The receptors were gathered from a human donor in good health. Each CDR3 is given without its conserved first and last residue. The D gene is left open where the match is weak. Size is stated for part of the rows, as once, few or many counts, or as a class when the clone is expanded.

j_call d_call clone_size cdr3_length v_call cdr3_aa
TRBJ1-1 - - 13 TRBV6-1 ASSQLTGGSTEAF
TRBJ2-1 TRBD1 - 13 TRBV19 ASSILDRGHNEQF
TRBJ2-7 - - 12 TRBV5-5 ASSLVGDFYEQY
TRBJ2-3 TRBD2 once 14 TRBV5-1 ASSEGTSGSTDTQY
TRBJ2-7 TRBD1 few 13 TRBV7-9 ASSSGQGPPYEQY
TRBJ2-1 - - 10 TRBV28 ATKQGIDEQF
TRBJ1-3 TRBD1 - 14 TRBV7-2 ASSLDGRGQGNTIY
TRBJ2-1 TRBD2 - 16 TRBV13 ASSLYPLMASGNNEQF
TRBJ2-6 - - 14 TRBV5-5 ASSLAIGTGANVLT
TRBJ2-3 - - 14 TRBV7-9 ASSIGTRASTDTQY
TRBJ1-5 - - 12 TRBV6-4 ASSHQGGTQPQH
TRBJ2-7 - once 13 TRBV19 ASSSWRRGPYEQY
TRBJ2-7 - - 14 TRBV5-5 ASSLFYGLTSYEQY
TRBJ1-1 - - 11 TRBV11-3 ASSLGVNTEAF